The T cell receptor beta chain described here comes from a study of molecular identifiers for immune sequencing clone quantification. TCRdb reprocessed the PCR reads via MiXCR and lists one record per CDR3 protein. In the table there are hundreds of thousands of distinct CDR3 sequences, about 20% of which are singletons. Whole-study results and caveats: Clones with over 20 RNA copies captured over 98% of effector molecules but under 1% of naive ones. Should identical TCR molecules share a barcode, the sizes of highly expanded clones could be underestimated.

Germline lookup yields CDR1 SGHRS and CDR2 YFSETQ. The CDR3 is 15 residues long. Trimming pared 0 bases from V and 5 bases from J, leaving 14 bases between. This clonotype was counted at least ten times. The target antigen is unknown. Specimen: naive CD8+ T cells from blood, with Jurkat cell RNA spiked in. Indicated subset: FACS-sorted CD8+CD4-CCR7+CD45RA+ naive T cells. The chain couples TRBV5-1 to TRBJ1-1; D is uncertain. This TCR was recovered from a human donor in good health. Some libraries in this study had Jurkat cell RNA spiked in. CDR3 sequence: CASSLEGKLMTEAFF. The CDR3 DNA sequence: TGCGCCAGCAGCTTGGAAGGCAAACTAATGACTGAAGCTTTCTTT.